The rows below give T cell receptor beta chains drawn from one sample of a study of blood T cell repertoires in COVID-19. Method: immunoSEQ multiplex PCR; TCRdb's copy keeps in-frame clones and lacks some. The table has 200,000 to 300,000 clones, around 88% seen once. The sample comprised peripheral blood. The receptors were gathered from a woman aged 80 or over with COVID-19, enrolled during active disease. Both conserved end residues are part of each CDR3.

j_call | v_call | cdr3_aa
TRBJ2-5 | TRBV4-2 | CASSQAASGGAETQYF
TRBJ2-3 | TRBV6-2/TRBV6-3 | CASSYPDRGDTQYF
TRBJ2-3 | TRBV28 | CASSSGQNTDTQYF
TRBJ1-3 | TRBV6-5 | CASGGQGIGNTIYF
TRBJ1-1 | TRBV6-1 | CASSEAHRVKAFF
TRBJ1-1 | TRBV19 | CASSPRQGRMTEAFF
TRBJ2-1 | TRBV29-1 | CSVGTSGNEQFF
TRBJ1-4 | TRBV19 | CASIAPIGTENPFGYGGLFF
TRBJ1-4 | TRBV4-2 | CASSQDRGGVSIDEKLFF
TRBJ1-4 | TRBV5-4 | CASSPGLYNEKLFF
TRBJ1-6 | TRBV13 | CASSLPSSYNSPLHF
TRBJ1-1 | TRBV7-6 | CASSPDTSNTEAFF
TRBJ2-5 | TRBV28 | CASSPPTGGRETQYF
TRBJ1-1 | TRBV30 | CAWSVLRTEAFF
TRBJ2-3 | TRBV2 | CASKLAGGSPTSTDTQYF
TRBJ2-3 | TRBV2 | CASGQGISTDTQYF
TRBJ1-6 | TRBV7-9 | CASSPSGQNYNSPLHF
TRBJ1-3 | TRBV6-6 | CASRSREGTGNTIYF
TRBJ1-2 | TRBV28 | CASRSGSNYGYTF
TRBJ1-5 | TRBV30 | CAWGDRAGQPQHF
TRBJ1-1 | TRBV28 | CASSFGQGVSEAFF
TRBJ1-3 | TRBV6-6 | CASSSTGDEGNTIYF
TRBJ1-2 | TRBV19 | CASKAGQGYGYTF
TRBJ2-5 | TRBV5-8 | CASSFMSGGGETQYF
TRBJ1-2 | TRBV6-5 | CASSYRGTGYGYTF